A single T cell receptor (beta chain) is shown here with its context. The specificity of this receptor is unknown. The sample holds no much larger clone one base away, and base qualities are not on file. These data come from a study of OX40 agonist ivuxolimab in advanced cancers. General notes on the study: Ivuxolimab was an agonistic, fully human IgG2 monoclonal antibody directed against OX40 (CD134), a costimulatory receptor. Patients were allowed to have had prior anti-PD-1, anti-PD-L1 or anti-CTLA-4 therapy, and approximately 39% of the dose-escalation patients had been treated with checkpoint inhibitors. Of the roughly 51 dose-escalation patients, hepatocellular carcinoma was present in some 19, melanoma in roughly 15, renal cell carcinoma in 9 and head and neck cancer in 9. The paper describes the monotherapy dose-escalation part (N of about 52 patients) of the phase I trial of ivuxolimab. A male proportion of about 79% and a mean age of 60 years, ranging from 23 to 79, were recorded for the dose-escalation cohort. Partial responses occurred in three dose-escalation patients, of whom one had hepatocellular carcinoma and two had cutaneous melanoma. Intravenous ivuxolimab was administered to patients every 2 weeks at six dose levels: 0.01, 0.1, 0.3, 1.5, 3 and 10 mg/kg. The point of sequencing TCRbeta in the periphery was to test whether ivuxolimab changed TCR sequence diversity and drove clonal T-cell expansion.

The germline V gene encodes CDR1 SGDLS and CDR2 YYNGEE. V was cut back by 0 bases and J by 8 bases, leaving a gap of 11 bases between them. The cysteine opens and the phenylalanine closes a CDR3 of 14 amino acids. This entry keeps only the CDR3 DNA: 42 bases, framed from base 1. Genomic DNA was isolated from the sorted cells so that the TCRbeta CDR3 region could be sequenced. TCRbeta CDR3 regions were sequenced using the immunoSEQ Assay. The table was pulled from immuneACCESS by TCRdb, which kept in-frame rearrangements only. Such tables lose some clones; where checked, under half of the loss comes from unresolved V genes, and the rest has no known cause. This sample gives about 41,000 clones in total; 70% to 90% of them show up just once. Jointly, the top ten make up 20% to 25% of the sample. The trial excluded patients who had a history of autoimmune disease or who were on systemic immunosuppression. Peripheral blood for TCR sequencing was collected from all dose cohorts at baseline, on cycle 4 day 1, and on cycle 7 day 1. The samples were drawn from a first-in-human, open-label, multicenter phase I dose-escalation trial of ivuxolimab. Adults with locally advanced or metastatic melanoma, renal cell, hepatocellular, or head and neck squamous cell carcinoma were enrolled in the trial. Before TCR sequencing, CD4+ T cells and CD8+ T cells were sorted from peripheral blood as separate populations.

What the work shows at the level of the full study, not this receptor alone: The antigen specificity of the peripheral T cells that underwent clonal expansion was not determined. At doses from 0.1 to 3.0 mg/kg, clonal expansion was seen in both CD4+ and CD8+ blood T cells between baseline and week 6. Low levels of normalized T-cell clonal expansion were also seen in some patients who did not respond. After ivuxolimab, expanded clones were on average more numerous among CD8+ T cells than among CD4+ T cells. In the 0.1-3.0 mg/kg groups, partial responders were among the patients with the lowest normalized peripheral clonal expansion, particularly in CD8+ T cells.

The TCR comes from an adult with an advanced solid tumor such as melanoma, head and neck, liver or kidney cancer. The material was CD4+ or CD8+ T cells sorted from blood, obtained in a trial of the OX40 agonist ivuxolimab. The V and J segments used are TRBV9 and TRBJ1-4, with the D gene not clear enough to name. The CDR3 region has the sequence CASSVAGREEKLFF. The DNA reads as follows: TGTGCCAGCAGCGTAGCCGGCCGCGAGGAAAAACTGTTTTTT.